This T cell receptor beta chain was profiled in a study of blood T cell repertoires in COVID-19. Study-wide context: Spain, Italy and the United States supplied samples that represented acute and convalescent COVID-19.

This CDR3 contains 13 residues. Unmatched junction bases numbered 8, after V lost 5 bases and J lost 10 bases. Germline V lookup: CDR1 LNHDA, CDR2 SQIVND (reference sequence). Authors' processing steps: Estimation of nucleated cell counts relied on the amplification of reference gene primers. Only in-frame clones appear in the TCRdb table, and some are missing; sequencing was by immunoSEQ multiplex PCR. V and J calls and clone size are copied from that table; D and trimming were computed from the DNA. The table includes 100,000 or so clones, nearly 95% detected once. The gene calls are TRBV19 and TRBJ1-1; 9 nucleotides agree with TRBD1. The sequenced material came from peripheral blood. The receptor was derived from a human donor with active COVID-19. The donor label of this sample is uncertain. Written as DNA, the CDR3 is TGTGCCAGTAGTCCCGGGACAGGGCGGACAGCTTTCTTT. It is translated as CASSPGTGRTAFF.